This TCR beta chain was recorded in a study of shared clonotypes between healthy human individuals. The protocol was immunoSEQ multiplex PCR, while the TCRdb copy is restricted to in-frame clones and leaves out a portion. The repertoire holds about 1 million clones, with more than 60% as singletons. CDR1 and CDR2 (germline): MNHNS, SASEGT. V gave up 6 bases and J gave up 4 bases, with 9 bases separating them. This CDR3 is built from 13 residues. The receptor's source is a man aged 18 to 35 in good health. The sample was memory CD4+ T cells sorted from blood. Subset described: CD45RA-negative fraction. The chain links TRBV6-1 to TRBJ1-4; D possibly corresponds to TRBD1 (6 bases). Written as DNA, the CDR3 is TGTGCCAGCAGGGCAGGGGATAATGAAAAACTGTTTTTT. It codes for CASRAGDNEKLFF.